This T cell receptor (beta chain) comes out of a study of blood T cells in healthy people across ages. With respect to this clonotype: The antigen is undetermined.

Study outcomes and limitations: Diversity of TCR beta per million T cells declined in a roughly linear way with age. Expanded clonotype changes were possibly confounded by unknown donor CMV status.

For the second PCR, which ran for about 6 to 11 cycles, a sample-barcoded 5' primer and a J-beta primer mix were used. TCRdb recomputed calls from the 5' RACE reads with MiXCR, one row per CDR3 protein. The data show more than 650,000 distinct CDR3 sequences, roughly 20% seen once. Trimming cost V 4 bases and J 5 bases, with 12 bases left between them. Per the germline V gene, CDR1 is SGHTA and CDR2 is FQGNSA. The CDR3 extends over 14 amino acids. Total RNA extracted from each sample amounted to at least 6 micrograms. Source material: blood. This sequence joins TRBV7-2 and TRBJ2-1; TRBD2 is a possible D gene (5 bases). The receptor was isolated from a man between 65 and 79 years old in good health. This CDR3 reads CASSSTRGNNEQFF. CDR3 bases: TGTGCCAGCAGCTCCACTCGGGGAAACAATGAGCAGTTCTTC.